This record covers a single T cell receptor beta chain. Antigen specificity is unknown. Produced via immunoSEQ multiplex PCR; TCRdb's table is partial and in-frame only. This table holds some 140,000 clones, more than 85% found once. The data belong to a study of T cell responses to AZD1222 COVID-19 vaccine. In the study overall: Timing groups of about 4 and about 12 weeks for second doses were pooled.

Trimming took 1 base from V and 9 from J, leaving 19 bases between them. The CDR3 has 15 residues. Germline lookup yields CDR1 SEHNR and CDR2 FQNEAQ (reference sequence). General study results and limits: Clonal diversity was possibly underestimated; the donors were predominantly white British and more often female. Unmutated variant regions are reportedly targeted by nearly half of spike-specific TCRs. Only a handful of AZD1222 recipients tested seropositive at baseline.

This chain connects TRBV7-9 to TRBJ2-7; the D gene could be TRBD1 or TRBD2 (6 bases each). The sample was peripheral blood, taken on day 0 of AZD1222 vaccination. This clonotype was sampled from an adult in good health. The CDR3 spells CASSLVGGPSPGQYF. Here the CDR3 DNA reads TGTGCCAGCAGCTTAGTGGGGGGCCCATCTCCTGGGCAGTACTTC.